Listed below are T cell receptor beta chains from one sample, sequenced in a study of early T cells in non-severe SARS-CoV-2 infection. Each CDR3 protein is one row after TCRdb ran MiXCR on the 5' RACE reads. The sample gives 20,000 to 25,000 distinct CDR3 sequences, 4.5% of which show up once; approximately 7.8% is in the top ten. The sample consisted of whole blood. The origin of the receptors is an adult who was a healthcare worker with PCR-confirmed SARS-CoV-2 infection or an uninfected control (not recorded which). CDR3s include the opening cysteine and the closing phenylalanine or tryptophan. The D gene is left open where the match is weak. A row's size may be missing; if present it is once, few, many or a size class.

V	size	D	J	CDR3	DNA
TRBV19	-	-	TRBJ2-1	CASSIKGFSYNEQFF	TGTGCCAGTAGTATTAAAGGATTCTCCTACAATGAGCAGTTCTTC
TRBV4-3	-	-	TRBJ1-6	CASSQTSGWGNSPLHF	TGCGCCAGCAGCCAGACCAGTGGTTGGGGTAATTCACCCCTCCACTTT
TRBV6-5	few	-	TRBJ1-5	CASSPLSADQPQHF	TGTGCCAGCAGTCCCTTATCTGCGGATCAGCCCCAGCATTTT
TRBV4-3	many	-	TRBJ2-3	CASSQDLASATQYF	TGCGCCAGCAGCCAAGACCTAGCATCGGCTACGCAGTATTTT
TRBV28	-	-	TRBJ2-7	CASSTSGLYEQYF	TGTGCCAGCAGTACATCGGGGCTGTACGAGCAGTACTTC
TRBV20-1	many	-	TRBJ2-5	CSARALGGMRYF	TGCAGTGCTAGAGCCCTGGGTGGGATGCGTTACTTC
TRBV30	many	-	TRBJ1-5	CAWSGGTGNQPQHF	TGTGCCTGGAGCGGGGGAACAGGGAATCAGCCCCAGCATTTT
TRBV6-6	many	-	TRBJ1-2	CASSYKGRIPYGYTF	TGTGCCAGCAGTTACAAGGGCAGGATCCCCTATGGCTACACCTTC
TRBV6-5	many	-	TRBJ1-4	CASSYDGQLKEKLFF	TGTGCCAGCAGTTACGACGGACAGTTGAAAGAAAAACTGTTTTTT
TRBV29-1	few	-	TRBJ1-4	CSVQLGRGGEKLFF	TGCAGCGTTCAGTTGGGCAGGGGAGGTGAAAAACTGTTTTTT